This paragraph reports one TCR beta chain. What it recognizes is unknown. Second doses at about 4 or about 12 weeks were pooled. This record belongs to a study of T cell responses to AZD1222 COVID-19 vaccine. The study's findings and limits: The breadth and depth of Spike-specific TCRs increased once two AZD1222 doses had been given. White British people made up most donors, females outnumbered males, and clonal diversity was possibly underestimated. Spike-wide coverage was observed for vaccine-associated CD4 TCRs, with dominant responses at 160-218 and 743-854.

Repertoires were generated with immunoSEQ multiplex PCR, while TCRdb's copy carries only in-frame clones and drops some. The sample records over 110,000 clones, roughly 92% being singletons. CDR3 length: 16 residues. The V gene lost 4 bases and the J gene lost 3 bases, with 18 bases spanning the gap. CDR1 MNHNS and CDR2 SASEGT come from the germline V gene. This chain connects TRBV6-1 to TRBJ1-2; D is possibly TRBD1 (5 bases). The sample here was peripheral blood, taken 28 days after the second AZD1222 dose. The receptor was isolated from an adult who received the AZD1222 COVID-19 vaccine. The CDR3 DNA is TGTGCCAGCAGTGGCTCCTGGGGAAGGGACGACTATGGCTACACCTTC. Translating it yields CASSGSWGRDDYGYTF.